This T cell receptor (beta chain) originates from a study of CD8+ T cells in alopecia areata. As the sequencing template, cDNA was produced by extracting RNA and reverse transcribing it. Clones were read by immunoSEQ multiplex PCR, and TCRdb kept only the in-frame ones, dropping some. Among some 130,000 clones listed, roughly 61% were seen once. The CDR3 is 17 residues long. V dropped 5 bases and J dropped 0 bases, with 17 bases sitting between them. Germline loops: CDR1 MNHEY, CDR2 SMNVEV (reference sequence). The V gene is TRBV27, the J gene TRBJ1-5; tentatively, D is TRBD1 (5 bases). This TCR derives from a human donor with alopecia areata. Here the sequenced sample was CD4+ T cells sorted from blood, taken at week 0. The CDR3 DNA follows: TGTGCCAGCAGTGTCGAGACCGGGACGGATAGCAATCAGCCCCAGCATTTT. Protein sequence: CASSVETGTDSNQPQHF.